A selection of T cell receptor beta chains follows, all from one sample in a study of regulatory T cells in long-lasting Graves disease. Using its own MiXCR run on the multiplex PCR reads, TCRdb lists one record per CDR3 protein. The sample shows nearly 350,000 distinct CDR3 sequences, around 19% of them seen only once. This specimen was peripheral blood mononuclear cells (PBMCs), taken when the disease was refractory, from a patient treated with antithyroid drugs. The receptors were sampled from a female donor with Graves disease. The CDR3 runs from the conserved cysteine through the conserved F or W. The D gene is left open where the match is weak. Not every row has a clone size; where given, it reads once, few, many or a size class.

V	size	D	J	CDR3	DNA
TRBV5-1	few	TRBD2	TRBJ2-2	CASSLSWREGYTGELFF	TGCGCCAGCAGCTTGTCCTGGCGGGAGGGTTACACCGGGGAGCTGTTTTTT
TRBV2	many	-	TRBJ2-5	CASSEGRPQETQYF	TGTGCCAGCAGTGAGGGCCGTCCCCAAGAGACCCAGTACTTC
TRBV28	many	-	TRBJ2-5	CASSLAQAQETQYF	-
TRBV20-1	many	-	TRBJ2-7	CSARTPGGGYEQYF	TGCAGTGCTAGAACTCCAGGGGGGGGCTACGAGCAGTACTTC
TRBV10-3	-	-	TRBJ2-7	CAISQVATGYEQYF	TGTGCCATCAGCCAGGTGGCAACGGGGTACGAGCAGTACTTC
TRBV29-1	few	-	TRBJ2-5	CSVEWAAYQETQYF	TGCAGCGTTGAATGGGCAGCATACCAAGAGACCCAGTACTTC
TRBV6-1	few	-	TRBJ2-1	CASSKTESYNEQFF	TGTGCCAGCAGTAAGACGGAGTCCTACAATGAGCAGTTCTTC
TRBV4-1	-	-	TRBJ2-7	CASSQDPFNEQYF	TGCGCCAGCAGCCAAGATCCGTTCAACGAGCAGTACTTC
TRBV6-5	few	TRBD1	TRBJ1-5	CASSYSNPWTGSGNQPQHF	TGTGCCAGCAGTTACTCGAACCCCTGGACAGGATCCGGCAATCAGCCCCAGCATTTT
TRBV28	many	-	TRBJ1-2	CASTRVGDYGYTF	TGTGCCAGCACTAGGGTAGGGGACTATGGCTACACCTTC